This T cell receptor (beta chain) is from a study of cytomegalovirus exposure and HLA in healthy donors. Regarding the study as a whole: A later examination showed that TCR association rates differed by HLA locus, with DRB1 most and HLA-C fewest.

This CDR3 has 17 amino acids. V lost 0 bases, J lost 0 bases, and 13 bases lay in between. Germline CDR1 and CDR2: ENHRY and SYGVKD. The PCR was carried out with 60 Vbeta primers and 13 Jbeta primers. Generated by immunoSEQ multiplex PCR, the TCRdb table keeps only in-frame clones and is missing some. The sample shows some 120,000 clones, 70% to 85% of them seen only once. In its sample, this clone was seen a few times. Its antigen is currently unknown. Sequenced material: PBMCs. This sequence originates from a man between 18 and 29 years old in good health and CMV-seropositive. The chain has TRBV10-3 and TRBJ2-3; unclear D gene. The CDR3 reads CAISESGPSSSTDTQYF. CDR3 in DNA: TGTGCCATCAGTGAGTCGGGCCCGAGCTCTAGCACAGATACGCAGTATTTT.